These 18 T cell receptor beta chains were sequenced from one sample in a study of post-analysis software for immune sequencing data. Study-wide results and caveats: Four to six TRBV segments appeared more often in patients than in controls, and TRBV5-6, TRBV5-1 and TRBV20-1 were among these.

The library was made from cDNA and included unique molecular identifiers. In TCRdb, the PCR reads were re-called with MiXCR into one record per CDR3 protein. The sample carries 750,000 to 950,000 distinct CDR3 sequences, roughly 58% recorded once. What these receptors recognize is not known. Sequencing was done on a sample of blood. These receptors all come from a girl aged 5-17 years with multiple sclerosis.

This clonotype was observed a handful of times. The rearrangement joins TRBV5-1 to TRBJ2-1; 7 positions match TRBD1. This CDR3 region has 13 residues. Losses at the gene ends were 4 bases for V and 14 bases for J; bases not matched to a gene: 12. CDR1 is SGHRS, CDR2 YFSETQ, per germline. The CDR3 region is CASSPTGVQGEFF. CDR3 sequence (DNA): TGCGCCAGCAGCCCCACTGGGGTGCAGGGGGAGTTCTTC.

The chain is built from TRBV7-6 and TRBJ2-7, with a possible D match to TRBD2 (5 bases). Trimming cost V 5 bases and J 12 bases, with 14 bases left between them. Germline values: CDR1 SGHVS, CDR2 FNYEAQ. This CDR3 spans 11 amino acids. CDR3 coding DNA: TGTGCCAGCAGCCTTAAGGAGGAATGGTACTTC. As protein: CASSLKEEWYF.

This clonotype was detected a few times. The chain is built from TRBV9 and TRBJ2-7, with 15 bases aligning to TRBD2. Per the germline V gene, CDR1 is SGDLS and CDR2 is YYNGEE. The junction had 1 base not matched to a gene; V was cut back by 3 bases and J by 6 bases. The CDR3 covers 14 residues. The CDR3 nucleotides are TGTGCCAGCAGCGGGACTAGCGGGAGGGCCGAGCAGTACTTC. Protein: CASSGTSGRAEQYF.

The chain combines TRBV5-1 with TRBJ2-1; D perhaps matches TRBD1 (6 bases). Germline V gene sequence: CDR1 SGHRS, CDR2 YFSETQ. The CDR3 is 17 amino acids. V dropped 1 base and J dropped 1 base, with 15 bases sitting between them. This CDR3 reads CASSLITQGPSYNEQFF. The CDR3 DNA is TGCGCCAGCAGCTTGATCACACAGGGTCCTTCCTACAATGAGCAGTTCTTC.

The rearrangement uses TRBV7-9 and TRBJ2-3, with 12 nucleotides matching TRBD2. V was pared by 5 bases and J by 2 bases, with 8 bases of the junction left unmatched. Per the germline V gene, CDR1 is SEHNR and CDR2 is FQNEAQ (reference sequence). The CDR3 is 17 amino acids. Here the CDR3 reads CASSLLAGGTITDTQYF. The CDR3 DNA follows: TGTGCCAGCAGCCTACTAGCGGGGGGAACCATCACAGATACGCAGTATTTT.

This chain connects TRBV11-2 to TRBJ2-7; 7 positions match TRBD2. Trimming at V came to 5 bases and at J to 3 bases, leaving 7 bases not matched to a gene. CDR1 and CDR2 (germline): SGHAT, FQNNGV. The length of the CDR3 is 14 residues. In nucleotides, the CDR3 is TGTGCCAGCAGCCCCTGGGAGGGAATCTACGAGCAGTACTTC. Protein product: CASSPWEGIYEQYF.

The chain links TRBV3-1 to TRBJ1-2; 7 bases are a match to TRBD1. With V trimmed by 2 bases and J by 7 bases, 7 bases remained unmatched. CDR1 is LGHDT and CDR2 is YNNKEL in the germline V gene (reference sequence). This CDR3 contains 14 residues. CDR3 amino acids: CASSQLQGKGGYTF. DNA for the CDR3: TGTGCCAGCAGCCAACTACAGGGGAAAGGTGGCTACACCTTC.

This sequence joins TRBV27 and TRBJ1-2; 7 positions match TRBD1. This CDR3 is built from 13 residues. CDR1 is MNHEY and CDR2 is SMNVEV in the germline V gene (reference sequence). With 3 bases clipped from V and 8 bases from J, the junction kept 6 bases outside the gene matches. Written as DNA, the CDR3 is TGTGCCAGCAGTTTCTCAACAGGGGAGGGCTACACCTTC. It encodes CASSFSTGEGYTF.

The chain carries TRBV20-1 and TRBJ2-7, with D possibly being TRBD2 (5 bases). V lost 5 bases, J lost 0 bases, and 14 bases lay in between. This CDR3 comprises 14 residues. Germline values: CDR1 DFQATT, CDR2 SNEGSKA (reference sequence). The CDR3 DNA is TGCAGTGCTTCTAGCACCCCGAGCTCCTACGAGCAGTACTTC. This gives the protein CSASSTPSSYEQYF.

This clonotype was found a few times. This sequence joins TRBV12-3 or TRBV12-4 and TRBJ2-1; tentatively, D is TRBD2 (5 bases). The CDR3 totals 12 residues. V lost 6 bases and J lost 9, with 12 bases in between. CDR3 sequence (DNA): TGTGCCAGCAGCCTCTCGGAGGTTGAGCAGTTCTTC. As protein: CASSLSEVEQFF.

The rearrangement joins TRBV7-9 to TRBJ2-7, with a possible D match to TRBD2 (7 bases). CDR3 size: 14 residues. Trimming took off 5 bases at V and 4 bases at J, with 15 bases between the two ends. The germline CDR1 and CDR2 sequences are SEHNR and FQNEAQ (reference sequence). The CDR3 DNA follows: TGTGCCAGCAGCCCGGGGGGCAGGATGTACGAGCAGTACTTC. This gives the protein CASSPGGRMYEQYF.

The chain combines TRBV15 with TRBJ2-3; tentatively, D is TRBD2 (6 bases). Trimming cost V 3 bases and J 4 bases, with 8 bases left between them. Germline V gives CDR1 LNHNV, CDR2 YYDKDF (reference sequence). The CDR3 is made up of 13 amino acids. The CDR3 coding sequence is TGTGCCACCAGCAGGGACTACTCAGATACGCAGTATTTT. Translating gives CATSRDYSDTQYF. Together with reference TRBV15 and TRBJ2-3, the CDR3 gives the full variable domain: DAMVIQNPRYQVTQFGKPVTLSCSQTLNHNVMYWYQQKSSQAPKLLFHYYDKDFNNEADTPDNFQSRRPNTSFCFLDIRSPGLGDTAMYLCATSRDYSDTQYFGPGTRLTVL.

The chain has TRBV10-3 and TRBJ2-5, with a possible D match to TRBD2 (6 bases). CDR1 and CDR2 (germline): ENHRY, SYGVKD. The CDR3 sequence is 15 residues long. V lost 5 bases and J 2 bases, leaving 15 bases between the germline ends. CDR3 nucleotide sequence: TGTGCCATCAGTTTGGGGGGAGAGGGTCAAGAGACCCAGTACTTC. Translation: CAISLGGEGQETQYF.

The CDR3: CASSLIDGGNEQYF. The CDR3 DNA reads TGTGCCAGCAGCTTGATTGACGGTGGGAACGAGCAGTACTTC. This sequence joins TRBV5-6 and TRBJ2-7; D is ambiguous. The CDR3 has 14 residues. Germline V gives CDR1 SGHDT, CDR2 YYEEEE. V was cut by 1 base and J by 5 bases, with 13 bases left in between.

This clonotype has ten or more counts. The V call is TRBV12-3 or TRBV12-4, the J call TRBJ2-7; TRBD1 or TRBD2 may be the D gene (6 bases each). CDR3 size: 14 residues. V was clipped by 4 bases and J by 0 bases, with 10 bases between them. DNA of the CDR3: TGTGCCAGCAGTTATCGGGGGCCCTCCTACGAGCAGTACTTC. This codes for CASSYRGPSYEQYF.

A note on this clonotype: The junction departs from the called germline gene at one end, perhaps through a read error. J is TRBJ2-5 and V is TRBV6-5; 8 bases line up with TRBD2. Per the germline V gene, CDR1 is MNHEY and CDR2 is SVGAGI. The CDR3 runs 15 residues. CDR3 in amino acids: CASSYGGRFQETQYF. The CDR3 DNA sequence: TGTGCCAGCAGTTACGGCGGGAGGTTCCAAGAAACCCAGTACTTC.

The V gene is TRBV29-1, the J gene TRBJ1-1; D remains unclear. This CDR3 is 13 amino acids long. Per germline, CDR1 SQVTM and CDR2 ANQGSEA. Trimming stripped 6 bases from V and 10 bases from J, with 21 bases between. The chain's CDR3 is CSVADRQGLRAFF. DNA for the CDR3: TGCAGCGTGGCGGATAGGCAAGGTCTCAGAGCTTTCTTT.

The CDR3 DNA sequence: TGTGCCAGCAGTCTCGGGACTAGCGGGTTATACAATGAGCAGTTCTTC. Translated, it gives CASSLGTSGLYNEQFF. The genes are TRBV27 and TRBJ2-1, with 12 bases matching TRBD2. The trim removed 5 bases at V and 4 bases at J, leaving 6 bases unmatched. Germline V gene data show CDR1 as MNHEY and CDR2 as SMNVEV (reference sequence). The CDR3 extends over 16 amino acids.